This TCR beta chain was observed in a study of cytomegalovirus exposure and HLA in healthy donors. Use of 60 Vbeta and 13 Jbeta primers characterized the PCR. Repertoires were generated with immunoSEQ multiplex PCR, while TCRdb's copy carries only in-frame clones and drops some. The table shows under 200,000 clones, with approximately 81% occurring only once. Study-level findings and limits: Cytomegalovirus status was reportedly diagnosed by the classifier with high specificity and sensitivity.

This clone turned up a few times. Its matching antigen is unknown. Germline-derived CDR1 and CDR2 are SGHDT and YYEEEE. V lost 1 base, J lost 4 bases, and 8 bases stayed unmatched. The CDR3 length is 16 residues. This sequence originates from a man aged 25 to 45 in good health and CMV-seronegative. Sequences were obtained from PBMCs. J is TRBJ2-7 and V is TRBV5-6, with 10 bases aligning to TRBD2. CDR3 sequence reads: CASSLRVGLARYEQYF. The CDR3 DNA sequence: TGTGCCAGCAGCTTGAGGGTGGGACTAGCGAGATACGAGCAGTACTTC.